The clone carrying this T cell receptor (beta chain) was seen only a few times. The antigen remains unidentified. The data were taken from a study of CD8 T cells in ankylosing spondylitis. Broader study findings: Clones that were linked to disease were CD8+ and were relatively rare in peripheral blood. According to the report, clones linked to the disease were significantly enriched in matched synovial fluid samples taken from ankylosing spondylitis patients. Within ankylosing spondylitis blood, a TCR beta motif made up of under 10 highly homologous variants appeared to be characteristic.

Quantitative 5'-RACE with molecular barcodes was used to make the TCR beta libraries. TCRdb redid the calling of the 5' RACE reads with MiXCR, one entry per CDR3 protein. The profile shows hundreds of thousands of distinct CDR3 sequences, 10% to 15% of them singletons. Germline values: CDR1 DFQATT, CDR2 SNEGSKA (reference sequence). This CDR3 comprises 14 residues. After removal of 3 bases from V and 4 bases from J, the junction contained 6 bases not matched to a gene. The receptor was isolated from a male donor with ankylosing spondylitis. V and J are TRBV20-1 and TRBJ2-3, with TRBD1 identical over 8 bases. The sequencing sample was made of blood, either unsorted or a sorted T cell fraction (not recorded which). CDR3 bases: TGCAGTGCTAGTGTGTCAGGGGGCGCAGATACGCAGTATTTT. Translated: CSASVSGGADTQYF.